The text below deals with one T cell receptor beta chain. This clonotype occurred a few times. Its antigen specificity is not known. Base qualities are not provided; no much larger clone lies one nucleotide away. As encoded in the germline V gene, CDR1 is MNHEY while CDR2 is SVGEGT. Compared with germline, V lacks 1 base and J lacks 5 bases; bases without a gene match: 9. Taken from cysteine to phenylalanine, the CDR3 has 17 residues. CDR3 DNA is the only sequence kept; it has 51 bases, read in frame from the first base. This sample was included in a study of type 1 regulatory T cells (dated by TCRdb to the early 2020s). Regarding the research as a whole: The study characterized an in vitro protocol that generated a Tr1-enriched, alloantigen-specific CD4 T cell product named T-allo10. T-allo10 was under clinical evaluation in patients with hematological malignancies receiving allogeneic hematopoietic stem cell transplantation.

Sequencing used an Illumina MiSeq. TCRdb passed the public sequencing reads through fastp at Q25 and MiXCR, retaining productive beta sequences. Records with the same CDR3 protein are collapsed into one entry carrying the most frequent genes and DNA. Within this sample are around 19,000 distinct CDR3 sequences, with 10% to 13% of them counted one time only. Of the sample, 2.8% falls within the top ten clones. The TCR originated in a human donor in good health. The specimen was CD4+ T cells, either the whole sample or a sorted fraction (not recorded which). The V and J genes are TRBV6-2 or TRBV6-3 and TRBJ2-2, and TRBD1 matches 8 of the central bases. The DNA sequence follows: TGTGCCAGCAGTTACTTAGGGGGACAGGACTTAACCGGGGAGCTGTTTTTT. This translates into CASSYLGGQDLTGELFF.